This TCR beta chain was captured by sequencing in a study of T-cell memory formation after mild COVID-19. In the study overall: Across donors, TCR clusters were largely donor specific.

TCRdb re-analysed the 5' RACE reads in MiXCR, keeping a single row per CDR3 protein. The sample yields around 250,000 distinct CDR3 sequences, over 9% seen once. Germline CDR1 SEHNR, CDR2 FQNEAQ (reference sequence). The CDR3 runs to 17 residues. Trimming took 4 bases from V and 3 from J, leaving 18 bases between them. The receptor was derived from a man younger than 35 who had mild COVID-19 (a few samples of this study predate the infection). Cell type and time point are not known. Material for sequencing was PBMCs or a T cell subset sorted from them (not recorded which). The chain uses TRBV7-9 and TRBJ2-2; weak D call: TRBD2 (6 bases). The CDR3 loop is CASSSRAGSRDTGELFF. In nucleotides, the CDR3 is TGTGCCAGCAGCTCACGGGCGGGGTCTCGCGACACCGGGGAGCTGTTTTTT. The variable domain in full, completed from reference TRBV7-9 and TRBJ2-2, reads DTGVSQNPRHKITKRGQNVTFRCDPISEHNRLYWYRQTLGQGPEFLTYFQNEAQLEKSRLLSDRFSAERPKGSFSTLEIQRTEQGDSAMYLCASSSRAGSRDTGELFFGEGSRLTVL.